Described below is a single TCR beta chain sequence and its context. Its target is unknown. These data are taken from a study of T-cell reconstitution after alpha-beta-depleted transplantation in children. Findings of the study overall: From surviving recipient T cells and thymic progenitors came the high day-60 TCRbeta diversity observed in some patients. The origin of alpha-beta T cells about two months after transplant was reportedly several hundred expanded graft clones. One year post-transplant, T-cell counts and diversity were largely derived from T cells produced anew.

This CDR3 is 13 amino acids long. Germline V gene lookup returns CDR1 SGHRS and CDR2 YFSETQ. The V and J ends lost 4 bases and 5 bases respectively, with 13 bases between them. It was with unique molecular identifiers that the TCRbeta library was prepared. TCRdb used MiXCR to reprocess the PCR reads, holding one entry per CDR3 protein. The sample contains fewer than 550,000 distinct CDR3 sequences, 15% to 20% of which appear only once. J is TRBJ2-7 and V is TRBV5-1, with a possible D match to TRBD1 (6 bases). Sequenced material: PBMCs, mostly from graft donor cells, taken 360 days after TCRalphabeta/CD19-depleted stem cell transplant. The receptor's source is a boy younger than two who had a stem cell transplant for Wiskott-Aldrich syndrome, so the T cells may come from the graft donor. This CDR3 is CASSPTGSNEQYF. Here the CDR3 DNA reads TGCGCCAGCAGCCCGACAGGTTCCAACGAGCAGTACTTC.